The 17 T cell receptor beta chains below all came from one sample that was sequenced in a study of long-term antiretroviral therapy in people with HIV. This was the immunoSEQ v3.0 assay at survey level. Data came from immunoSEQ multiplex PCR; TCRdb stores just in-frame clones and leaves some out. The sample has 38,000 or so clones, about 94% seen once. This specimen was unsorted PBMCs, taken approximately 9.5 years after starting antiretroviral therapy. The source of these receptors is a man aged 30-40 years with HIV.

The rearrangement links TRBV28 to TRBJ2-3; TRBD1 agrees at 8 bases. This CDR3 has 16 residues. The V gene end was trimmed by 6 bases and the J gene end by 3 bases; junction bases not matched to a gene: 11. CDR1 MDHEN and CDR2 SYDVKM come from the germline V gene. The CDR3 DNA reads TGTGCCAGCAGCCGTACGACAGGGGACGGGACAGATACGCAGTATTTT. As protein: CASSRTTGDGTDTQYF.

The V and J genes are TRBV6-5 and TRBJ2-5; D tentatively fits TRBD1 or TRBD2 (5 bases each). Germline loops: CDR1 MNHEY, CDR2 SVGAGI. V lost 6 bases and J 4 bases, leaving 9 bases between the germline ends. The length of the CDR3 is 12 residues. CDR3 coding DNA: TGTGCCAGCAGGGACACTAGAGAGACCCAGTACTTC. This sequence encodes CASRDTRETQYF.

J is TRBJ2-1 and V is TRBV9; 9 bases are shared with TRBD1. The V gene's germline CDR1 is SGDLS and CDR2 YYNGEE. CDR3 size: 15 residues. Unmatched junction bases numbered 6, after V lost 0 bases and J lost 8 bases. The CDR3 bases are TGTGCCAGCAGCGTAGTCGGGACAGGGCCCCATGAGCAGTTCTTC. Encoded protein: CASSVVGTGPHEQFF. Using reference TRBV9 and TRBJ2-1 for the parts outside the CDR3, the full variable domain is DSGVTQTPKHLITATGQRVTLRCSPRSGDLSVYWYQQSLDQGLQFLIQYYNGEERAKGNILERFSAQQFPDLHSELNLSSLELGDSALYFCASSVVGTGPHEQFFGPGTRLTVL.

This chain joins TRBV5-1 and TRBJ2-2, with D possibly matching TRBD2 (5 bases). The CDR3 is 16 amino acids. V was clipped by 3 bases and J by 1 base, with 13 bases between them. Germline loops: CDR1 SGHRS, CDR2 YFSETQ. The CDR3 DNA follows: TGCGCCAGCAGCTCGAACCGGGATTTGAACACCGGGGAGCTGTTTTTT. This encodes CASSSNRDLNTGELFF. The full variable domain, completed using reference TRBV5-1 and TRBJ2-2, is KAGVTQTPRYLIKTRGQQVTLSCSPISGHRSVSWYQQTPGQGLQFLFEYFSETQRNKGNFPGRFSGRQFSNSRSEMNVSTLELGDSALYLCASSSNRDLNTGELFFGEGSRLTVL.

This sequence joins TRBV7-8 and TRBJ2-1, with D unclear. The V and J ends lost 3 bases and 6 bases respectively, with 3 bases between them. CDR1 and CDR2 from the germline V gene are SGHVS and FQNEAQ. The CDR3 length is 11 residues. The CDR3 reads CASSLSNEQFF. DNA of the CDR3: TGTGCCAGCAGCTTGAGCAATGAGCAGTTCTTC.

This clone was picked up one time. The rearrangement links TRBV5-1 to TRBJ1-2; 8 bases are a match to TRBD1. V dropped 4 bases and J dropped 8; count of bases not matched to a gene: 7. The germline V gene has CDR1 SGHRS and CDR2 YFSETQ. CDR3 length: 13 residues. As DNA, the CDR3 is TGCGCCAGCAGCGACCAAGACAGGGGCGGCTACACCTTC. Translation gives CASSDQDRGGYTF.

The CDR3 protein is CASSLLEGGTNEKLFF. The CDR3 nucleotides are TGTGCCAGCAGTTTACTCGAGGGAGGAACTAATGAAAAACTGTTTTTT. This chain joins TRBV28 and TRBJ1-4; no reliable D call. Germline V lookup: CDR1 MDHEN, CDR2 SYDVKM. The CDR3 runs to 16 residues. V dropped 2 bases and J dropped 1 base, with 11 bases sitting between them. Based on the CDR3 plus reference TRBV28 and TRBJ1-4, the full variable domain is DVKVTQSSRYLVKRTGEKVFLECVQDMDHENMFWYRQDPGLGLRLIYFSYDVKMKEKGDIPEGYSVSREKKERFSLILESASTNQTSMYLCASSLLEGGTNEKLFFGSGTQLSVL.

In nucleotides, the CDR3 is TGTGCCAGCAGCTTAGTTGACGGCGCCCAGTACTTC. Encoded protein: CASSLVDGAQYF. The rearrangement links TRBV11-2 to TRBJ2-5; D is unclear. Trimming removed 1 base from V and 9 bases from J, with 9 bases in between. This CDR3 has 12 amino acids. CDR1 is SGHAT and CDR2 is FQNNGV in the germline V gene.

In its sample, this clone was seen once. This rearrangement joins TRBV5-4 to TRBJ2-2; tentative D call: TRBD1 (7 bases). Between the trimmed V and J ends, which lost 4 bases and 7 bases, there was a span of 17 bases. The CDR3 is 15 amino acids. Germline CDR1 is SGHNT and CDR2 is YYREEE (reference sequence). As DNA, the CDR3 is TGTGCCAGCAGCAGGCGGGACAGCTTCGGCGGGGAGCTGTTTTTT. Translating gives CASSRRDSFGGELFF.

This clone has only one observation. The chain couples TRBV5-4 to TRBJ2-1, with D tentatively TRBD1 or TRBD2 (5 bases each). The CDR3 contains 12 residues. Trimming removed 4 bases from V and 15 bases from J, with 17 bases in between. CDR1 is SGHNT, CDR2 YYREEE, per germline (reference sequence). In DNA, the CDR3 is TGTGCCAGCAGCATCCTATCGGGACGGCTGTTCTTC. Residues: CASSILSGRLFF.

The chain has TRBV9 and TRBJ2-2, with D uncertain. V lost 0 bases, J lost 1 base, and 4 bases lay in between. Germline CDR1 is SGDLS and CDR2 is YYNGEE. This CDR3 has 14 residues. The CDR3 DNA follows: TGTGCCAGCAGCGTAGGAGAGAACACCGGGGAGCTGTTTTTT. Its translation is CASSVGENTGELFF.

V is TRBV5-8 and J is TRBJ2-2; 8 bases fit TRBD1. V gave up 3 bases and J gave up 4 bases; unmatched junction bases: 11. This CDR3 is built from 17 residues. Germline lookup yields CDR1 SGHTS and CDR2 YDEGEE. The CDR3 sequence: CASSWGAGGVLTGELFF. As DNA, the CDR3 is TGTGCCAGCAGCTGGGGCGCAGGGGGCGTTCTCACCGGGGAGCTGTTTTTT.

CDR3 loop: CASSEAGGPGDTQYF. The CDR3 coding sequence is TGTGCCAGCAGTGAAGCGGGGGGGCCGGGAGATACGCAGTATTTT. The chain couples TRBV6-1 to TRBJ2-3; possible D gene TRBD2, 7 bases. Germline V gene lookup returns CDR1 MNHNS and CDR2 SASEGT. The CDR3 length is 15 residues. V dropped 0 bases and J dropped 5 bases, with 12 bases sitting between them.

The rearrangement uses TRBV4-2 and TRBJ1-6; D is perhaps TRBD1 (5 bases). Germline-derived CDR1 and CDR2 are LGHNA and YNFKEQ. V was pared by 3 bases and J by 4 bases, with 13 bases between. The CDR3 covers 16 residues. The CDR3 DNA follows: TGTGCCAGCAGCCAGGGGATACAGGAATATAATTCACCCCTCCACTTT. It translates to CASSQGIQEYNSPLHF.

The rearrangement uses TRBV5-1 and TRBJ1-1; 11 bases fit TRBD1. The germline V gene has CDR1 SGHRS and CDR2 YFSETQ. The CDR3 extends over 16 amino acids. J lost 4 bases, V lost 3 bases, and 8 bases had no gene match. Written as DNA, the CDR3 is TGCGCCAGCAGCTGGCCCGGGACAGGGGGAGGCACTGAAGCTTTCTTT. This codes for CASSWPGTGGGTEAFF.

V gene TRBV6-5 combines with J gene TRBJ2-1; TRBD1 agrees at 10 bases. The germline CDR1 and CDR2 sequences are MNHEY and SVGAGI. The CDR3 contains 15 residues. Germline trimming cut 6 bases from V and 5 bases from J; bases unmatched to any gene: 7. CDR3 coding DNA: TGTGCCAGCAGCGGACCGGGACAGGGGAACAATGAGCAGTTCTTC. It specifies CASSGPGQGNNEQFF.

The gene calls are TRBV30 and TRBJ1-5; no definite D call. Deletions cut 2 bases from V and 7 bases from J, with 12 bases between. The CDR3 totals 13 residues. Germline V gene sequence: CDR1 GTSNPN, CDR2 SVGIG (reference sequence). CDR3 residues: CAWSHGIRQPQHF. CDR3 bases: TGTGCCTGGAGTCATGGAATAAGACAGCCCCAGCATTTT.